These 13 T cell receptor beta chains originate from one sample sequenced in a study of OX40 agonist ivuxolimab in advanced cancers. Profiled with immunoSEQ multiplex PCR; TCRdb holds only in-frame clones, not every one. The sample has about 60,000 clones, more than 75% seen once. The source material was CD4+ or CD8+ T cells sorted from blood, sampled in a trial of the OX40 agonist ivuxolimab. These receptors were obtained from an adult with an advanced solid tumor such as melanoma, head and neck, liver or kidney cancer.

The CDR3 coding sequence is TGTGCCAGCAGCTTAGAAAATGAGCAGTTCTTC. It encodes CASSLENEQFF. The chain carries TRBV7-6 and TRBJ2-1; D gene uncertain. V gave up 1 base and J gave up 7 bases, with 2 bases separating them. CDR1 SGHVS and CDR2 FNYEAQ come from the germline V gene. This CDR3 has 11 amino acids.

The rearrangement links TRBV16 to TRBJ2-7, with D unclear. There are 13 residues in the CDR3. Trimming took 4 bases from V and 6 from J, leaving 13 bases between them. From germline, CDR1 is KGHSY and CDR2 FQNENV. The CDR3 region is CASSPWTPVEQYF. The CDR3 nucleotides are TGTGCCAGCAGCCCTTGGACGCCGGTCGAGCAGTACTTC.

The chain carries TRBV7-2 and TRBJ2-5; tentative D call: TRBD1 (6 bases). The CDR3 runs 17 residues. V gave up 5 bases and J gave up 7 bases, with 26 bases separating them. Germline V gene data show CDR1 as SGHTA and CDR2 as FQGNSA. The CDR3 DNA reads TGTGCCAGCAGCCCCGTTGATGGACAGTGGCTACCGGGGACCCAGTACTTC. This encodes CASSPVDGQWLPGTQYF.

This chain uses TRBV4-2 with TRBJ2-3; 15 nucleotides align to TRBD2. V was pared by 0 bases and J by 5 bases, with 12 bases of the junction left unmatched. Germline CDR1 and CDR2: LGHNA and YNFKEQ. This CDR3 is built from 20 residues. CDR3 sequence: CASSQDFSGLAGGLRDTQYF. DNA of the CDR3: TGTGCCAGCAGCCAAGACTTCTCGGGACTAGCGGGGGGATTGAGAGATACGCAGTATTTT.

This rearrangement joins TRBV10-3 to TRBJ1-2; D perhaps matches TRBD1 (5 bases). Germline V CDR1 and CDR2: ENHRY, SYGVKD. V lost 3 bases to trimming and J lost 7 bases, with 15 bases between them. The CDR3 consists of 14 residues. This CDR3 reads CAISEGQGGGGYTF. CDR3 sequence (DNA): TGTGCCATCAGTGAAGGGCAGGGAGGAGGTGGCTACACCTTC.

The gene calls are TRBV28 and TRBJ1-1; TRBD1 is a possible D gene (6 bases). This CDR3 region has 15 residues. CDR1 is MDHEN and CDR2 is SYDVKM in the germline V gene. The ends were cut back, 2 bases at V and 1 base at J, with 11 bases in the middle. The CDR3 region is CASSLLRGGNTEAFF. DNA of the CDR3: TGTGCCAGCAGTTTACTCAGGGGAGGGAACACTGAAGCTTTCTTT.

This clone was observed once. The rearrangement links TRBV6-6 to TRBJ2-7; weak D call: TRBD2 (7 bases). Germline CDR1 MNHNY, CDR2 SVGAGI (reference sequence). The CDR3 is made up of 15 amino acids. V lost 6 bases and J 3 bases, leaving 18 bases between the germline ends. CDR3 region: CASSSGAGEGYEQYF. In DNA form, the CDR3 reads TGTGCCAGCAGCTCGGGGGCGGGAGAGGGCTACGAGCAGTACTTC.

This sequence joins TRBV28 and TRBJ2-7, with D possibly being TRBD2 (6 bases). The CDR3 is made up of 15 amino acids. In germline, CDR1 is MDHEN, CDR2 SYDVKM. V lost 6 bases, J lost 3 bases, and 18 bases lay in between. CDR3 in amino acids: CASRTSSGLLYEQYF. As DNA, the CDR3 is TGTGCCAGCAGAACAAGCAGCGGGCTGCTCTACGAGCAGTACTTC.

The V call is TRBV13, the J call TRBJ2-1; 9 bases map to TRBD2. With V trimmed by 5 bases and J by 10 bases, 18 bases remained unmatched. Germline V gene sequence: CDR1 PRHDT, CDR2 FYEKMQ (reference sequence). The CDR3 sequence is 17 residues long. CDR3 loop: CASSLVDVGGRAGEQFF. The CDR3, as DNA: TGTGCCAGCAGCCTTGTCGACGTTGGCGGGAGGGCCGGGGAGCAGTTCTTC.

The gene calls are TRBV10-3 and TRBJ1-1; D gene ambiguous. The CDR3 totals 14 residues. Per germline, CDR1 ENHRY and CDR2 SYGVKD. Trimming removed 3 bases at V and 2 bases at J, with 10 bases between. In nucleotides, the CDR3 is TGTGCCATCAGTGACAGACGTGAAAACACTGAAGCTTTCTTT. Its protein is CAISDRRENTEAFF.

The chain couples TRBV28 to TRBJ2-2; D is uncertain. V lost 4 bases to trimming and J lost 13 bases, with 1 base between them. Germline CDR1 and CDR2: MDHEN and SYDVKM. The CDR3 runs to 8 residues. The CDR3 DNA reads as TGTGCCAGCAGTTGGCTGTTTTTT. Translated: CASSWLFF.

This chain uses TRBV28 with TRBJ1-1; no reliable D call. Trimming took off 5 bases at V and 2 bases at J, with 15 bases between the two ends. The germline CDR1 and CDR2 sequences are MDHEN and SYDVKM. The length of the CDR3 is 15 residues. CDR3 sequence reads: CASSPIDYSNTEAFF. In DNA form, the CDR3 reads TGTGCCAGCAGTCCGATCGATTACAGTAACACTGAAGCTTTCTTT.

The rearrangement joins TRBV4-3 to TRBJ1-3; D is uncertain. V lost 0 bases and J lost 3, with 6 bases in between. This CDR3 has 14 residues. Per the germline V gene, CDR1 is LGHNA and CDR2 is YSLEER. CDR3 sequence: CASSQDRFGNTIYF. CDR3 coding DNA: TGCGCCAGCAGCCAAGACCGGTTTGGAAACACCATATATTTT.